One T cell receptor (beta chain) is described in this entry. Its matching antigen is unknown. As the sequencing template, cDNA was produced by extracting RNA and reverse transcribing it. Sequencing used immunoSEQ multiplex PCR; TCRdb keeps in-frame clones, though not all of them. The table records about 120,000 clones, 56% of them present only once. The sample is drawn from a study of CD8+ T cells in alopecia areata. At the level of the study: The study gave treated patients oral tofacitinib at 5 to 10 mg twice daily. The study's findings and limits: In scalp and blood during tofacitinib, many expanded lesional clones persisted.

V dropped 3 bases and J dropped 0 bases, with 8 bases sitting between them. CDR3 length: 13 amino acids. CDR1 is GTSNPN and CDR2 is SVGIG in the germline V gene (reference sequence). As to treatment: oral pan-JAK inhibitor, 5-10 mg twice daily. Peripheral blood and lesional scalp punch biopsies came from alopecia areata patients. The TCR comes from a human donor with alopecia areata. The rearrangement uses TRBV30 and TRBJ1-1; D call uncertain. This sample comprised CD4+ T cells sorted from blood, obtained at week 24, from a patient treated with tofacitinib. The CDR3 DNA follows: TGTGCCTGGAGCCGGGAATTGAACACTGAAGCTTTCTTT. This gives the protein CAWSRELNTEAFF.